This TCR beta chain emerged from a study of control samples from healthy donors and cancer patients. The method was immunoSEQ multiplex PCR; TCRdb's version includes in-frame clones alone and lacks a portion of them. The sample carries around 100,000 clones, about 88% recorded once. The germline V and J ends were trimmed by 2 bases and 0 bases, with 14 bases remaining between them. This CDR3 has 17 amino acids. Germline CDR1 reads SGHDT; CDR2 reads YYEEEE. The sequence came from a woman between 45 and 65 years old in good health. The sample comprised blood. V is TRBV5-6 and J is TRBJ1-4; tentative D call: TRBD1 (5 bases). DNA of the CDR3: TGTGCCAGCAGCTTTAACAGGCTTTCGGCAACTAATGAAAAACTGTTTTTT. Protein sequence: CASSFNRLSATNEKLFF.